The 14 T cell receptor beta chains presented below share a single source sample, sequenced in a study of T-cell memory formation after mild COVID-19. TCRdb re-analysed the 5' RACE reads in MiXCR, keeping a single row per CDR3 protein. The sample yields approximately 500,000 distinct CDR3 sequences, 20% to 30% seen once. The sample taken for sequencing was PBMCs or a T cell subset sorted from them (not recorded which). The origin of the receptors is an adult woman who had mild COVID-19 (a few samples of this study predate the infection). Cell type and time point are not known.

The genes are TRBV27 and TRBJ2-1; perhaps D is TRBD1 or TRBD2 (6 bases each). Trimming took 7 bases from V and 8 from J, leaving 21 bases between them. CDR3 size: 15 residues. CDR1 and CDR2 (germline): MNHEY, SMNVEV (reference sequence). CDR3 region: CASTFMLGGRDEQFF. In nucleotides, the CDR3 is TGTGCCAGCACGTTTATGCTCGGGGGCCGGGATGAGCAGTTCTTC.

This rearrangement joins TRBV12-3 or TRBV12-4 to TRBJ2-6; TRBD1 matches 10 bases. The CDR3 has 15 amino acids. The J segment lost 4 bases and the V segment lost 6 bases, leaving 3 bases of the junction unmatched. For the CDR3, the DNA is TGTGCCAGCAGGGACAGGGGGGTCGGGGCCAACGTCCTGACTTTC. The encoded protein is CASRDRGVGANVLTF.

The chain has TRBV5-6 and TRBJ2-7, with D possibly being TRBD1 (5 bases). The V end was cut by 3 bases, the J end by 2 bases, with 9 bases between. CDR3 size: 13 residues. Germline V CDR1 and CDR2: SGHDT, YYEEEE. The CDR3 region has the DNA TGTGCCAGCAGCTGGGGCCGGGCCTACGAGCAGTACTTC. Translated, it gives CASSWGRAYEQYF. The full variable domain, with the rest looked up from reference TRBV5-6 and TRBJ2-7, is DAGVTQSPTHLIKTRGQQVTLRCSPKSGHDTVSWYQQALGQGPQFIFQYYEEEERQRGNFPDRFSGHQFPNYSSELNVNALLLGDSALYLCASSWGRAYEQYFGPGTRLTVT.

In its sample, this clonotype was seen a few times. CDR3 protein: CASSLAPGGTYEQYF. DNA for the CDR3: TGTGCCAGCAGCTTAGCGCCCGGGGGAACCTACGAGCAGTACTTC. The chain has TRBV7-6 and TRBJ2-7, with D possibly TRBD2 on 6 matching bases. CDR3 length: 15 amino acids. The germline V and J ends were trimmed by 0 bases and 2 bases, with 11 bases remaining between them. Germline lookup yields CDR1 SGHVS and CDR2 FNYEAQ.

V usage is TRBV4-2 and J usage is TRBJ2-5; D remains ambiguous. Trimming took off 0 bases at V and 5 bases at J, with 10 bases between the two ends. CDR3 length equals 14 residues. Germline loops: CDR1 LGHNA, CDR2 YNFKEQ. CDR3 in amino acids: CASSQERERETQYF. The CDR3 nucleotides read TGTGCCAGCAGCCAAGAGCGAGAACGGGAGACCCAGTACTTC.

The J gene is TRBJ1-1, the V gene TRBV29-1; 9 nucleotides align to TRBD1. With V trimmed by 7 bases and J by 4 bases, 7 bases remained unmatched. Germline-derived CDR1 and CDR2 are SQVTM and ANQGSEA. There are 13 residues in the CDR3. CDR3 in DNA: TGCAGCGGTGGACAGGGGCTGGGCACTGAAGCTTTCTTT. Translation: CSGGQGLGTEAFF.

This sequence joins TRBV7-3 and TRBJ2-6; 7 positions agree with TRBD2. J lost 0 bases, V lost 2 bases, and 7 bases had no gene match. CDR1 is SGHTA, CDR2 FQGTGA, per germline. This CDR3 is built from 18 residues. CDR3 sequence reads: CASSLGGVTHSGANVLTF. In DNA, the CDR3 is TGTGCCAGCAGCTTAGGGGGGGTAACCCACTCTGGGGCCAACGTCCTGACTTTC.

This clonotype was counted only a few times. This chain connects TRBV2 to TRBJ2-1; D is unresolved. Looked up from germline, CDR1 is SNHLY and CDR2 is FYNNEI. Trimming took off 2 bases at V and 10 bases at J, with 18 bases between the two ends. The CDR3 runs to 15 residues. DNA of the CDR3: TGTGCCAGCAGTGAAAGGTTGAGTCTTTTTAGGGAGCAGTTCTTC. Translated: CASSERLSLFREQFF.

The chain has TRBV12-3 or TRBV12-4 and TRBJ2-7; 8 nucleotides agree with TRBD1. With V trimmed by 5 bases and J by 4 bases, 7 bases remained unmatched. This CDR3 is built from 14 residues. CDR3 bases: TGTGCCAGCAGTCAGGGGGCCTCTACTTACGAGCAGTACTTC. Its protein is CASSQGASTYEQYF.

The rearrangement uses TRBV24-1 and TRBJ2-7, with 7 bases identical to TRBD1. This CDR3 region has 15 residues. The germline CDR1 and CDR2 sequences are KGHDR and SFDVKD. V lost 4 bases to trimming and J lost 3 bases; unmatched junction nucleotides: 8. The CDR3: CATSETGSLYYEQYF. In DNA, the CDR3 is TGTGCCACCAGTGAGACAGGGAGTCTTTACTACGAGCAGTACTTC.

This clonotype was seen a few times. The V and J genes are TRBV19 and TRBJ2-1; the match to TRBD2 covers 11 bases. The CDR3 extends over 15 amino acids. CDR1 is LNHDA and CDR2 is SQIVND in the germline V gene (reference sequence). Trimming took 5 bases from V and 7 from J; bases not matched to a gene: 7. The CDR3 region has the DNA TGTGCCAGTAGTGTCGGACTAGCGGGCCTAAATGAGCAGTTCTTC. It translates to CASSVGLAGLNEQFF. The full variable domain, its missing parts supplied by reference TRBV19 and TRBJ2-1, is DGGITQSPKYLFRKEGQNVTLSCEQNLNHDAMYWYRQDPGQGLRLIYYSQIVNDFQKGDIAEGYSVSREKKESFPLTVTSAQKNPTAFYLCASSVGLAGLNEQFFGPGTRLTVL.

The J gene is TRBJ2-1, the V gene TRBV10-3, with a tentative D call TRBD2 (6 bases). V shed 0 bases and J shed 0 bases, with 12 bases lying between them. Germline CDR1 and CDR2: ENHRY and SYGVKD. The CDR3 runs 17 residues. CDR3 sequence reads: CAISESGGESSYNEQFF. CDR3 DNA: TGTGCCATCAGTGAGTCTGGCGGGGAGAGCTCCTACAATGAGCAGTTCTTC.

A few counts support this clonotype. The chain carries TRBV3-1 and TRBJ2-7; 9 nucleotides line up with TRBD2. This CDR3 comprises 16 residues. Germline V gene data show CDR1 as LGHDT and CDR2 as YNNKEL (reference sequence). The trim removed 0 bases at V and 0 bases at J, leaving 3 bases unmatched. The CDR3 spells CASSQDVAGDSYEQYF. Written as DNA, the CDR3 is TGTGCCAGCAGCCAAGATGTAGCGGGAGACTCCTACGAGCAGTACTTC.

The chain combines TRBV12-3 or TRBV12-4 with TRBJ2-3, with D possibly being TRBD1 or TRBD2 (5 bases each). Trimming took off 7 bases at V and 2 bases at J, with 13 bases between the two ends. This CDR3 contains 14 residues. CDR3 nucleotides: TGTGCCAGCAACGGGGACCGATACACAGATACGCAGTATTTT. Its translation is CASNGDRYTDTQYF.